This T cell receptor beta chain was captured by sequencing in a study of cytomegalovirus exposure and HLA in healthy donors. Points from the study as a whole: The study designated about 180 TCR beta chains cytomegalovirus-associated.

Clones were sequenced by immunoSEQ multiplex PCR, and TCRdb holds only the in-frame ones, with some missing. This table holds tens of thousands of clones, approximately 89% found once. The CDR3 runs 14 residues. After removal of 3 bases from V and 2 bases from J, the junction contained 6 bases not matched to a gene. Germline V gene sequence: CDR1 SQVTM, CDR2 ANQGSEA. On this clone: Its target is unknown.

This receptor was identified in a woman between 18 and 29 years old in good health and CMV-seropositive. Material for sequencing was PBMCs. The chain joins TRBV29-1 to TRBJ2-5; 7 positions match TRBD2. CDR3 protein: CSVDTRGEQETQYF. The CDR3 nucleotides read TGCAGCGTTGATACCCGGGGGGAACAAGAGACCCAGTACTTC.